Sequencing of this T cell receptor (beta chain) was carried out in a study of PD-L1 blockade in urothelial cancer. Study at large: T cells were recovered from blood samples at a median of around 130,000.

This CDR3 region has 19 residues. CDR1 is SEHNR, CDR2 FQNEAQ, per germline (reference sequence). After removal of 5 bases from V and 2 bases from J, the junction contained 15 bases not matched to a gene. Spiking of synthetic TCR analog templates was performed in each PCR. The repertoire was sequenced with immunoSEQ multiplex PCR; TCRdb's copy has only in-frame clones and lacks some. Here the sample spans about 87,000 clones, 84% being singletons. Time point in this sample: pretreatment peripheral blood. Samples spanned pretreatment and treatment, with 1 to 8 time points per patient. This clonotype originated in a man between 60 and 75 years old with urothelial cancer. The sample in question was PBMCs, obtained around atezolizumab (anti-PD-L1) treatment. The chain couples TRBV7-9 to TRBJ1-3, with 10 nucleotides matching TRBD1. The CDR3 sequence: CASSLSRGQGSGAGNTIYF. CDR3 nucleotide sequence: TGTGCCAGCAGCCTCTCGAGGGGACAGGGGTCAGGAGCTGGAAACACCATATATTTT.